Following are 7 T cell receptor beta chains from one sample sequenced in a study of blood T cell repertoires in COVID-19. Measured with immunoSEQ multiplex PCR; TCRdb has only the in-frame clones, and not every one. The repertoire has fewer than 350,000 clones, approximately 90% of them found once; the top ten carry approximately 2.9%. Sequencing was done on a sample of PBMCs or T cells enriched from blood (not recorded which). The receptor source for this set is a man between 35 and 55 years old who had been exposed to COVID-19.

The chain uses TRBV10-2 and TRBJ2-7; weak D call: TRBD2 (5 bases). Germline V gene data show CDR1 as WSHSY and CDR2 as SAAADI. There are 12 residues in the CDR3. V lost 7 bases and J 2 bases, leaving 9 bases between the germline ends. Written as DNA, the CDR3 is TGCGCCAGCATGGAGGCCGCCTACGAGCAGTACTTC. Amino acid sequence: CASMEAAYEQYF.

This chain uses TRBV5-1 with TRBJ1-5; perhaps TRBD1 as D (6 bases). V lost 3 bases, J lost 5 bases, and 12 bases lay in between. This CDR3 has 14 amino acids. Germline-derived CDR1 and CDR2 are SGHRS and YFSETQ. The CDR3, as DNA: TGCGCCAGCAGCTCAGGGGATGCTGATCAGCCCCAGCATTTT. This gives the protein CASSSGDADQPQHF.

The V call is TRBV19, the J call TRBJ1-5; no clear D gene. CDR1 is LNHDA and CDR2 is SQIVND in the germline V gene (reference sequence). V was cut by 2 bases and J by 7 bases, with 12 bases left in between. This CDR3 has 14 amino acids. The CDR3 is CASSIPLGRQPQHF. CDR3 bases: TGTGCCAGTAGTATACCTCTGGGGAGGCAGCCCCAGCATTTT.

The chain combines TRBV19 with TRBJ1-2; 12 bases map to TRBD1. Germline trimming cut 9 bases from V and 6 bases from J; bases unmatched to any gene: 20. The CDR3 totals 18 residues. Germline V gene lookup returns CDR1 LNHDA and CDR2 SQIVND (reference sequence). The CDR3 here is CASNNLGDRGHYRDGYTF. The DNA of the CDR3 is TGTGCCAGCAATAATTTGGGGGACAGGGGGCATTATCGTGATGGCTACACCTTC.

The chain is built from TRBV28 and TRBJ1-5, with 7 bases fitting TRBD1. Trimming removed 4 bases from V and 0 bases from J; junction bases left unmatched: 6. The CDR3 totals 16 residues. Germline V gene sequence: CDR1 MDHEN, CDR2 SYDVKM. CDR3 coding DNA: TGTGCCAGCAGTTCGCAGACAGGGTATAGCAATCAGCCCCAGCATTTT. Its translation: CASSSQTGYSNQPQHF.

The CDR3 loop reads CASRNRRSGRLFEQYF. The CDR3 DNA sequence: TGTGCCAGCAGGAACCGAAGGAGCGGGAGACTGTTTGAGCAGTACTTC. The V and J genes are TRBV6-4 and TRBJ2-7, with 8 bases aligning to TRBD2. This CDR3 comprises 16 residues. J was trimmed by 7 bases and V by 6 bases; bases with no gene match: 17. Germline-derived CDR1 and CDR2 are MRHNA and SNTAGT.

In its sample, this clone was seen once. The J gene is TRBJ1-1, the V gene TRBV5-4, with a weak D call TRBD1 (6 bases). V dropped 0 bases and J dropped 2 bases, with 17 bases sitting between them. This CDR3 spans 17 amino acids. CDR1 SGHNT and CDR2 YYREEE come from the germline V gene (reference sequence). The CDR3 here is CASSLGVRAQGNTEAFF. The CDR3 region has the DNA TGTGCCAGCAGCTTGGGAGTCAGGGCACAGGGTAACACTGAAGCTTTCTTT.